This T cell receptor beta chain derives from a study of breast tumors, draining lymph nodes, adjacent tissues. Whole-study results and caveats: The lymph node origin of tumor T cells was framed as consistent with a hypothesis, not demonstrated.

TCRdb reprocessed the multiplex PCR reads with MiXCR, giving one entry per CDR3 protein. The table has 140,000 to 150,000 distinct CDR3 sequences, roughly 33% seen once. Breast cancer patients provided tissue from their axillary draining lymph nodes. Ten or more counts support this clonotype. Its matching antigen is unknown. It may be a read error: a sequence one base away is much more abundant. Sequenced sample: axillary lymph node tissue. The TCR sequence derives from a female donor with breast cancer. Some clones in this sample may be carry-over from other donors' samples.

The CDR3 bases are TGTGCCAGCAGCTTTGGAGTTCCCTCCGAGCAGTACTTC. Translation gives CASSFGVPSEQYF. J is TRBJ2-7 and V is TRBV11-2; D not resolved. Germline assignment: CDR1 SGHAT and CDR2 FQNNGV. V lost 3 bases, J lost 6 bases, and 12 bases lay in between. There are 13 residues in the CDR3.